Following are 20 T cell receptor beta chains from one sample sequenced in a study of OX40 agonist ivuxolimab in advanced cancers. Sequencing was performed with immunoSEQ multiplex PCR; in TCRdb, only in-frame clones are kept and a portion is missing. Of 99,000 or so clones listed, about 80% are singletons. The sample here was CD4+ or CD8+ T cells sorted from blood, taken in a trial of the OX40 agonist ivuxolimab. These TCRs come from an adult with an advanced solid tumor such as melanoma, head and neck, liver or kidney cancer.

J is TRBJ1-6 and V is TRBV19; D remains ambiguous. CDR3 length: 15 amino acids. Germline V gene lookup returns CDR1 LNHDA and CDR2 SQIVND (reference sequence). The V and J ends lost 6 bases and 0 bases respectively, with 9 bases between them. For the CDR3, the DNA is TGTGCCAGTAGGGCTAGGAGCTCCTATAATTCACCCCTCCACTTT. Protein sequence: CASRARSSYNSPLHF. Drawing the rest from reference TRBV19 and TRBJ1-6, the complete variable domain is DGGITQSPKYLFRKEGQNVTLSCEQNLNHDAMYWYRQDPGQGLRLIYYSQIVNDFQKGDIAEGYSVSREKKESFPLTVTSAQKNPTAFYLCASRARSSYNSPLHFGNGTRLTVT.

The CDR3 nucleotides are TGTGCCAGCAGCGGTACACCCTGGGAAGCTTTCTTT. Amino acid sequence: CASSGTPWEAFF. V and J are TRBV5-6 and TRBJ1-1; D unclear. CDR1 SGHDT and CDR2 YYEEEE come from the germline V gene. The V end lost 4 bases, the J end lost 8 bases, and 12 bases lay between the germline ends. This CDR3 spans 12 amino acids.

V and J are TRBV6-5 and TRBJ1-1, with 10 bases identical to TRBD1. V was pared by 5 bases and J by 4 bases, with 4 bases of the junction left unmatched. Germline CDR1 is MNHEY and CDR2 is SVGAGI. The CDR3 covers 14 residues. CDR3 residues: CASSHGQGGTEAFF. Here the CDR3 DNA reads TGTGCCAGCAGTCACGGACAGGGGGGCACTGAAGCTTTCTTT.

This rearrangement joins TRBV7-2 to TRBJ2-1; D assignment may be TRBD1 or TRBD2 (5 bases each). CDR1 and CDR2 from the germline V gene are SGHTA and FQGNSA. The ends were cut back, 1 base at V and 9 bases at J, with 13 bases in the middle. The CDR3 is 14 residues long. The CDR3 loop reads CASSLVGARGEQFF. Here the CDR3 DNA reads TGTGCCAGCAGCTTAGTTGGAGCGAGGGGTGAGCAGTTCTTC.

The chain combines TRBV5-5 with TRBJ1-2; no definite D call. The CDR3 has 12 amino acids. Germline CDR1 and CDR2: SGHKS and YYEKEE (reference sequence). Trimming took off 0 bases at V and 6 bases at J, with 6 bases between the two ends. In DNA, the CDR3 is TGTGCCAGCAGCTTGGGACTTGATGGCTACACCTTC. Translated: CASSLGLDGYTF.

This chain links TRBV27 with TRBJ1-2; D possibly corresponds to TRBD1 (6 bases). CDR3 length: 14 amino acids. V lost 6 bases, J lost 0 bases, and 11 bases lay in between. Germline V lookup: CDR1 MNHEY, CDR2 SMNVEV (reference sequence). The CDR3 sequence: CASRTTGPNYGYTF. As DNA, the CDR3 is TGTGCCAGCAGGACTACAGGGCCTAACTATGGCTACACCTTC.

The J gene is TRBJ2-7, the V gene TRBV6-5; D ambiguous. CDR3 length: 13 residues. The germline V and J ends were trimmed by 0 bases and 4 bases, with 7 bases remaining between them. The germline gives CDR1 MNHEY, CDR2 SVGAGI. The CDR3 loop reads CASSYSESYEQYF. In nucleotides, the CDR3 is TGTGCCAGCAGTTACTCCGAGTCGTACGAGCAGTACTTC.

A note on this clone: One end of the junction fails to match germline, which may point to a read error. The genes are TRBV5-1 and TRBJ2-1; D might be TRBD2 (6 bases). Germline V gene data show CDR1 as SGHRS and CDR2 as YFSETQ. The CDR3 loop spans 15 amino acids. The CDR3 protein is CASNPVTGVYSEQFF. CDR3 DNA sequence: TGCGCCAGCAACCCCGTGACGGGGGTTTACAGTGAGCAGTTCTTC.

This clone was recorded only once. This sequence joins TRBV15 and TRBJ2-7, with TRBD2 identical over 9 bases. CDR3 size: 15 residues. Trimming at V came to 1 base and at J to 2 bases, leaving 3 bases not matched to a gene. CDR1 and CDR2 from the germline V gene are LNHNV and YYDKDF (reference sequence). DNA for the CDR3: TGTGCCACCAGCAGAGTTGCGGGAGGGCCCTACGAGCAGTACTTC. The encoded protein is CATSRVAGGPYEQYF.

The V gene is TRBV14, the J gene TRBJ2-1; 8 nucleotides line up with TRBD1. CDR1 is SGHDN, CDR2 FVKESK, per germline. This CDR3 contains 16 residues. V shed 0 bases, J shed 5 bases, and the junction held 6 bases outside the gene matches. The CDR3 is CASSQDRGQVHNEQFF. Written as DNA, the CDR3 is TGTGCCAGCAGCCAAGATAGGGGACAGGTGCACAATGAGCAGTTCTTC.

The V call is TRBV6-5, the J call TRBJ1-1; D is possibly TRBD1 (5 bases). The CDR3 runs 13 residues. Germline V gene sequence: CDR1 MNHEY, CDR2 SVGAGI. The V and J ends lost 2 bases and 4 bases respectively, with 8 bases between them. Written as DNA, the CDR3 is TGTGCCAGCAGTTACGGGGGAGGCACTGAAGCTTTCTTT. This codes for CASSYGGGTEAFF.

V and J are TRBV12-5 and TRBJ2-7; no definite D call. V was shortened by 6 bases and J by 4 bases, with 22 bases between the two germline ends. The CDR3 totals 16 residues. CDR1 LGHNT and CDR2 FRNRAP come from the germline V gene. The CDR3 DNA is TGTGCTAGTGGCCATCGAATAACCCCCGCGAAGTACGAGCAGTACTTC. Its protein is CASGHRITPAKYEQYF.

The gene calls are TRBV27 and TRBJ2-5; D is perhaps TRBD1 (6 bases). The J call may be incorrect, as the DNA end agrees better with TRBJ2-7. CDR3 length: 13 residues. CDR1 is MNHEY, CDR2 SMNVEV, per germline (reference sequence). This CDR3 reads CASRTVSSYEQYF. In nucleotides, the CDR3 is TGTGCCAGCCGGACAGTAAGCTCCTACGAGCAGTACTTC.

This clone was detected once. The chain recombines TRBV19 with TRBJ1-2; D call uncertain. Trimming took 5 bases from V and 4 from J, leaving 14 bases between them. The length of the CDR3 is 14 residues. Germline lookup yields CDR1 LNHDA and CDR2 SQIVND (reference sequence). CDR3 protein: CASSVSPLGYGYTF. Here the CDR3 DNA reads TGTGCCAGTAGTGTTTCCCCCCTCGGCTATGGCTACACCTTC.

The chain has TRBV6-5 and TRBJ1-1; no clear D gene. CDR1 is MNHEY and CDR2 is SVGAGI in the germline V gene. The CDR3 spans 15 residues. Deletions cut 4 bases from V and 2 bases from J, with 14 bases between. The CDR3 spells CASSLKVWANTEAFF. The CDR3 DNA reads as TGTGCCAGCAGTTTAAAAGTTTGGGCAAACACTGAAGCTTTCTTT.

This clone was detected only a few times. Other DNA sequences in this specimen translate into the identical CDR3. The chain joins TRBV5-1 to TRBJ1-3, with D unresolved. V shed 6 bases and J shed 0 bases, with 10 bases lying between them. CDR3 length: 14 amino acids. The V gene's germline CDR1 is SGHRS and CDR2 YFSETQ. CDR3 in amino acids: CASTADSSGNTIYF. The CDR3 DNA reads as TGCGCCAGCACCGCCGACTCCTCTGGAAACACCATATATTTT.

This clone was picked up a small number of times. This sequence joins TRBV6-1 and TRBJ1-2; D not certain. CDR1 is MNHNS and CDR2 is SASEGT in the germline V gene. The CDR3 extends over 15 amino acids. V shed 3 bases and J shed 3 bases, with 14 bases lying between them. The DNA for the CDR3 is TGTGCCAGCAGTGACGAGGACGGACGGTACTATGGCTACACCTTC. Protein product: CASSDEDGRYYGYTF.

The CDR3 spells CASSRGVLNTEAFF. In DNA, the CDR3 is TGTGCCAGCAGTAGGGGGGTACTGAACACTGAAGCTTTCTTT. This sequence joins TRBV9 and TRBJ1-1; a possible D gene is TRBD1 (6 bases). V was cut by 5 bases and J by 0 bases, with 11 bases left in between. Germline V gives CDR1 SGDLS, CDR2 YYNGEE. This CDR3 has 14 residues. The full variable domain, its missing parts supplied by reference TRBV9 and TRBJ1-1, is DSGVTQTPKHLITATGQRVTLRCSPRSGDLSVYWYQQSLDQGLQFLIQYYNGEERAKGNILERFSAQQFPDLHSELNLSSLELGDSALYFCASSRGVLNTEAFFGQGTRLTVV.

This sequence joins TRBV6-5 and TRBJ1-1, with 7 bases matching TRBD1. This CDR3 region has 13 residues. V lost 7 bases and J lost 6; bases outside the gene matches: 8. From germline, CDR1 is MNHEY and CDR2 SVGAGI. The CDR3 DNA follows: TGTGCCAGCACCATCAGGGGGGGGGCTGAAGCTTTCTTT. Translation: CASTIRGGAEAFF.

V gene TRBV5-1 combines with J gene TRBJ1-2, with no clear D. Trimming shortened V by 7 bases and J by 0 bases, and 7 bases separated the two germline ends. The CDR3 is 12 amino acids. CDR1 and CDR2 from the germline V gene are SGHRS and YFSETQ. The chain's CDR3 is CASRATNYGYTF. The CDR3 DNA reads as TGCGCCAGCCGGGCGACTAACTATGGCTACACCTTC.